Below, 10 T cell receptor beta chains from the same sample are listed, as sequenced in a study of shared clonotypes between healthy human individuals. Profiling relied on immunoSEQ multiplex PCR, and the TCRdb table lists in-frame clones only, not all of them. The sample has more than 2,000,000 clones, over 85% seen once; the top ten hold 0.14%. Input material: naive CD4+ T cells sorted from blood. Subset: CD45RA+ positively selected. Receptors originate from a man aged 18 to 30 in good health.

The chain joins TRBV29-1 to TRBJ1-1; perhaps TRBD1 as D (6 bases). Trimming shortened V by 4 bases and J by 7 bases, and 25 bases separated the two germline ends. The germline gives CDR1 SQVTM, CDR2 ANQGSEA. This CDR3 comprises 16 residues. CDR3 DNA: TGCAGCGTTGGGGCCATTTGGGCCCGGGGGCCGATTGAAGCTTTCTTT. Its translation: CSVGAIWARGPIEAFF.

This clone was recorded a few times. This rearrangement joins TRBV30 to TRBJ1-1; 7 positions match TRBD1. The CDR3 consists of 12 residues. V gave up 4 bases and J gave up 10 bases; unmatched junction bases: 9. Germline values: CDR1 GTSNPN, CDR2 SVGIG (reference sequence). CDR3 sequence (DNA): TGTGCCTGGACCGCGACAGGGAGGGGAGCTTTCTTT. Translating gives CAWTATGRGAFF.

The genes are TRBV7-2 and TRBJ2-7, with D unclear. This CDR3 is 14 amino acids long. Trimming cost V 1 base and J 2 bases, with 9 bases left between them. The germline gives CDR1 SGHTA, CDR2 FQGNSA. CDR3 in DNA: TGTGCCAGCAGCTTAGGTCGGAACGCCTACGAGCAGTACTTC. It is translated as CASSLGRNAYEQYF.

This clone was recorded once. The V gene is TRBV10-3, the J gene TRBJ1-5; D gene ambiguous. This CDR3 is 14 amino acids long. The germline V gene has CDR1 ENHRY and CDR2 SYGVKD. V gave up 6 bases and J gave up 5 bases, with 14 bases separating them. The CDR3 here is CAISPTRIDQPQHF. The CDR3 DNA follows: TGTGCCATCAGCCCAACCAGAATAGATCAGCCCCAGCATTTT.

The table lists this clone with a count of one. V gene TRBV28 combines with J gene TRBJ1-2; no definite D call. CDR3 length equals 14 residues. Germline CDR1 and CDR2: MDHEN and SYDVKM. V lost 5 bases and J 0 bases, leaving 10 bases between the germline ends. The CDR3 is CASSMVVANYGYTF. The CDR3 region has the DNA TGTGCCAGCAGTATGGTAGTTGCTAACTATGGCTACACCTTC.

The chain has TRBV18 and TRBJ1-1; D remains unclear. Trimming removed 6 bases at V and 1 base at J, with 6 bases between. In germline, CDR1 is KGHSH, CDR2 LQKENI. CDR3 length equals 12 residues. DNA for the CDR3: TGTGCCAGCTCCCTGAGGAACACTGAAGCTTTCTTT. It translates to CASSLRNTEAFF.

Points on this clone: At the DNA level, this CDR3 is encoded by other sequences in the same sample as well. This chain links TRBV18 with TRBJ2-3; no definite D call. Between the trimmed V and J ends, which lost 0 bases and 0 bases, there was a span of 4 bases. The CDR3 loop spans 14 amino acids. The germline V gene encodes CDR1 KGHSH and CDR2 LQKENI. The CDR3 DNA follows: TGTGCCAGCTCACCACCATATAGCACAGATACGCAGTATTTT. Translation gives CASSPPYSTDTQYF.

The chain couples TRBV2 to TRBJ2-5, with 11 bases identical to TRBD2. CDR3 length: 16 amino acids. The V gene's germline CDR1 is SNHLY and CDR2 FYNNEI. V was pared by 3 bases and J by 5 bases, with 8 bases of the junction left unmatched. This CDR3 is CASSDYLAGGGETQYF. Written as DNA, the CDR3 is TGTGCCAGCAGTGACTATCTAGCGGGGGGTGGGGAGACCCAGTACTTC.

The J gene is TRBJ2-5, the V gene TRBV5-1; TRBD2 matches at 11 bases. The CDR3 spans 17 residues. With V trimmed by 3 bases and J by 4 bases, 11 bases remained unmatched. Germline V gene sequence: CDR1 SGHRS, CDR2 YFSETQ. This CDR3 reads CASSSTPIAGGGETQYF. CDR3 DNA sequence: TGCGCCAGCAGCTCGACCCCAATAGCGGGGGGGGGAGAGACCCAGTACTTC.

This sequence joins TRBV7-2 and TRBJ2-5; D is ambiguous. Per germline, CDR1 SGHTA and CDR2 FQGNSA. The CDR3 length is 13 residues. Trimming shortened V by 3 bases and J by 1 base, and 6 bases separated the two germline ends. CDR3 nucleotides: TGTGCCAGCAGCTTGTGGGGCCAAGAGACCCAGTACTTC. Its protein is CASSLWGQETQYF. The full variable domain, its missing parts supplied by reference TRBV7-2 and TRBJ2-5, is GAGVSQSPSNKVTEKGKDVELRCDPISGHTALYWYRQSLGQGLEFLIYFQGNSAPDKSGLPSDRFSAERTGGSVSTLTIQRTQQEDSAVYLCASSLWGQETQYFGPGTRLLVL.